This T cell receptor beta chain was captured by sequencing in a study of blood T cell repertoires in COVID-19. On the study more broadly: There were acute and convalescent COVID-19 samples, and they came from the United States, Italy and Spain.

Clones were sequenced by immunoSEQ multiplex PCR, and TCRdb holds only the in-frame ones, with some missing. This table holds about 300,000 clones, over 80% found once. The CDR3 is made up of 15 amino acids. Germline assignment: CDR1 LNHDA and CDR2 SQIVND (reference sequence). Trimming removed 1 base at V and 0 bases at J, with 9 bases between. Source material: peripheral blood. The sequence was obtained from a woman in her forties or fifties with COVID-19, enrolled during active disease. The genes are TRBV19 and TRBJ2-5; D is ambiguous. The CDR3 DNA follows: TGTGCCAGTAGTATAGTTTTGTTCTACCAAGAGACCCAGTACTTC. It is translated as CASSIVLFYQETQYF.